Listed below are T cell receptor beta chains from one sample, sequenced in a study of cytomegalovirus exposure and HLA in healthy donors. Clones were sequenced by immunoSEQ multiplex PCR, and TCRdb holds only the in-frame ones, with some missing. The profile covers around 130,000 clones, with around 83% appearing a single time and about 6.7% taken by the ten largest. Sequenced input: PBMCs. The receptors come from a woman in her 30s in good health and CMV-seropositive. Each CDR3 is given with its conserved first and last residue. D genes are given only for firm matches. Clone size is stated in some rows and not others, as once, few, many or a class when expanded.

v_gene	j_gene	d_gene	abundance	CDR3aa	CDR3nt
TRBV4-1	TRBJ2-1	TRBD2	.	CASSQYTSGGNEQFF	TGCGCCAGCAGCCAATATACTAGCGGAGGTAATGAGCAGTTCTTC
TRBV9	TRBJ1-3	TRBD1	.	CASRGGGSGNTIYF	TGTGCCAGCAGAGGGGGCGGCTCTGGAAACACCATATATTTT
TRBV28	TRBJ1-2	TRBD1	.	CASSPDTGEGYTF	TGTGCCAGCAGTCCGGATACAGGGGAAGGCTACACCTTC
TRBV4-1	TRBJ1-1	.	once	CASSHPDRNTEAFF	TGCGCCAGCAGCCACCCCGACAGGAACACTGAAGCTTTCTTT
TRBV19	TRBJ2-2	.	.	CASSIGGDTGELFF	TGTGCCAGTAGTATTGGGGGCGACACCGGGGAGCTGTTTTTT
TRBV2	TRBJ1-1	.	.	CATGGGPNTEAFF	TGTGCCACCGGCGGGGGGCCGAACACTGAAGCTTTCTTT
TRBV6-5	TRBJ2-1	.	once	CASSRGGGDYNEQFF	TGTGCCAGCAGCCGAGGAGGGGGGGACTACAATGAGCAGTTCTTC
TRBV27	TRBJ2-5	.	.	CASSRTASNQETQYF	TGTGCCAGCAGCCGGACAGCCTCAAACCAAGAGACCCAGTACTTC
TRBV11-1	TRBJ2-1	TRBD1	.	CASSLGQPYNEQFF	TGTGCCAGCAGCTTGGGACAGCCCTACAATGAGCAGTTCTTC
TRBV5-4	TRBJ2-3	TRBD2	.	CASSFTGGSTDTQYF	TGTGCCAGCAGCTTTACGGGGGGGAGCACAGATACGCAGTATTTT
TRBV28	TRBJ1-2	TRBD1	once	CASSLGTDYGYTF	TGTGCCAGCAGTCTAGGGACAGACTATGGCTACACCTTC
TRBV7-9	TRBJ2-7	TRBD2	.	CASSLKGRESSYEQYF	TGTGCCAGCAGCTTAAAAGGGAGGGAGAGCTCCTACGAGCAGTACTTC
TRBV9	TRBJ2-1	TRBD2	.	CASSVAPPGLGRDEQFF	TGTGCCAGCAGCGTAGCTCCCCCGGGACTAGGTCGCGATGAGCAGTTCTTC
TRBV10-3	TRBJ2-2	TRBD1	.	CAIRPQGVVNTGELFF	TGTGCCATCAGGCCGCAGGGGGTCGTTAACACCGGGGAGCTGTTTTTT
TRBV5-6	TRBJ1-1	.	.	CASSSGGWGRGTEAFF	TGTGCCAGCAGCTCGGGAGGCTGGGGCCGGGGCACTGAAGCTTTCTTT
TRBV6-6	TRBJ2-2	TRBD2	once	CASSLTSGTGGELFF	TGTGCCAGCAGTTTGACTAGCGGGACCGGCGGGGAGCTGTTTTTT
TRBV9	TRBJ1-2	TRBD1	few	CASSVGGGSVYGYTF	TGTGCCAGCAGCGTAGGAGGGGGCTCGGTCTATGGCTACACCTTC
TRBV5-1	TRBJ1-2	.	.	CASTRGSWDYGYTF	TGCGCCAGCACCAGGGGCAGTTGGGACTATGGCTACACCTTC
TRBV18	TRBJ2-7	TRBD2	.	CASSPGLASYEQYF	TGTGCCAGCTCACCTGGACTAGCGAGTTACGAGCAGTACTTC
TRBV2	TRBJ2-3	TRBD2	.	CASSPTPSGSTDTQYF	TGTGCCAGCAGCCCCACTCCTAGCGGGAGCACAGATACGCAGTATTTT
TRBV10-3	TRBJ1-4	.	.	CATGSGSNEKLFF	TGTGCCACTGGGAGCGGATCTAATGAAAAACTGTTTTTT
TRBV6-1	TRBJ2-7	TRBD1	.	CASRSGTGLYEQYF	TGTGCCAGCAGGTCCGGGACAGGGTTATACGAGCAGTACTTC
TRBV7-9	TRBJ1-5	.	.	CASSPSGGGNQPQHF	TGTGCCAGCAGTCCTTCCGGGGGGGGCAATCAGCCCCAGCATTTT
TRBV30	TRBJ1-2	TRBD1	.	CAWSPGTGHPNYGYTF	TGTGCCTGGTCCCCCGGGACAGGGCACCCTAACTATGGCTACACCTTC
TRBV18	TRBJ2-7	TRBD2	.	CASAGSGSDHEQYF	TGTGCCAGCGCCGGTAGCGGGAGTGACCACGAGCAGTACTTC
TRBV10-3	TRBJ2-7	.	.	CAISEVGTPAGKSSYEQYF	TGTGCCATCAGTGAGGTTGGGACTCCCGCCGGGAAGTCTTCCTACGAGCAGTACTTC
TRBV27	TRBJ2-7	.	.	CASSFSGITYEQYF	TGTGCCAGCAGTTTTTCGGGAATCACCTACGAGCAGTACTTC
TRBV30	TRBJ2-5	.	.	CAWSRLVQEAQYF	TGTGCCTGGAGCAGATTGGTCCAAGAGGCCCAGTACTTC
TRBV28	TRBJ2-1	.	.	CASSSRDFFYNEQFF	TGTGCCAGCAGTTCCCGGGACTTTTTCTACAATGAGCAGTTCTTC
TRBV4-1	TRBJ1-2	.	.	CASSQEATYGYTF	TGCGCCAGCAGCCAAGAAGCCACCTATGGCTACACCTTC
TRBV29-1	TRBJ1-1	.	.	CSVETTLVRKAFF	TGCAGCGTTGAGACGACTCTCGTTCGGAAAGCTTTCTTT
TRBV2	TRBJ2-3	TRBD1	.	CASSWTGVITDTQYF	TGTGCCAGCAGTTGGACAGGGGTGATCACAGATACGCAGTATTTT
TRBV6-6	TRBJ1-2	.	.	CASSYSQEAGTF	TGTGCCAGCAGTTACTCGCAGGAGGCGGGCACCTTC
TRBV5-1	TRBJ1-1	TRBD1	.	CASSLDPGTGITEAFF	TGCGCCAGCAGCTTGGACCCCGGGACAGGGATCACTGAAGCTTTCTTT
TRBV2	TRBJ1-1	.	few	CASTEGPNTEAFF	TGTGCCAGCACGGAGGGGCCGAACACTGAAGCTTTCTTT
TRBV6-6	TRBJ1-2	.	.	CASRAREGGYTF	TGTGCCAGCAGAGCCCGGGAGGGTGGCTACACCTTC
TRBV10-3	TRBJ1-1	TRBD1	.	CALSTGGLNTEAFF	TGTGCCCTCTCGACAGGGGGCTTGAACACTGAAGCTTTCTTT
TRBV15	TRBJ1-4	.	.	CATSRDIGEKLFF	TGTGCCACCAGCAGAGATATTGGCGAAAAACTGTTTTTT
TRBV5-1	TRBJ1-6	.	.	CASTRGSGSPLHF	TGCGCCAGCACAAGGGGGTCAGGCTCACCCCTCCACTTT
TRBV12-5	TRBJ2-5	.	.	CASGTVEETQYF	TGTGCTAGTGGTACAGTGGAAGAGACCCAGTACTTC
TRBV5-1	TRBJ1-1	.	.	CASSSSRDTPTAFF	TGCGCCAGCTCCTCTTCCCGGGACACACCAACGGCTTTCTTT